Listed below are T cell receptor beta chains from one sample, sequenced in a study of blood T cell repertoires in COVID-19. Profiled with immunoSEQ multiplex PCR; TCRdb holds only in-frame clones, not every one. The sample holds around 250,000 clones, about 85% seen once. Sequenced input: PBMCs or T cells enriched from blood (not recorded which). The receptors derive from a woman aged 45-59 years who had been exposed to COVID-19. Both conserved end residues are part of each CDR3. D genes are given only for firm matches. Clone size is not always given. Where it is, it says once, few, many or a class for expanded clones.

abundance | j_gene | len | v_gene | d_gene | CDR3nt | CDR3aa
NA | TRBJ1-5 | 13 | TRBV12-5 | NA | TGTGCTAGTGGTTTGAGTTCGGGTCAGCCCCAGCATTTT | CASGLSSGQPQHF
NA | TRBJ1-1 | 14 | TRBV4-1 | TRBD1 | TGCGCCAGCAGCCCCCCAGGGGGGACCACTGAAGCTTTCTTT | CASSPPGGTTEAFF
NA | TRBJ1-4 | 15 | TRBV15 | TRBD1 | TGTGCCACCAGCAGACCGGGACAGGATAATGAAAAACTGTTTTTT | CATSRPGQDNEKLFF
NA | TRBJ1-1 | 15 | TRBV11-2 | NA | TGTGCCAGCAGCTTAGATCAGATCCGGAACACTGAAGCTTTCTTT | CASSLDQIRNTEAFF
few | TRBJ2-7 | 11 | TRBV2 | NA | TGTGCCAGCAGCGAAGGACTGACCAGTGGCTTC | CASSEGLTSGF
NA | TRBJ2-3 | 15 | TRBV9 | NA | TGTGCCAGCAGCCTTGGGATACAGGGACCAGATACGCAGTATTTT | CASSLGIQGPDTQYF
NA | TRBJ2-2 | 17 | TRBV2 | TRBD2 | TGTGCCAGCAGTGAAGTTCGACTAGCGGGGGACACCGGGGAGCTGTTTTTT | CASSEVRLAGDTGELFF
few | TRBJ2-7 | 15 | TRBV20-1 | TRBD2 | TGCAGTGCTAGTGACCTAGCGGGGGGTTTCTACGAGCAGTACTTC | CSASDLAGGFYEQYF
NA | TRBJ2-1 | 13 | TRBV3-1/TRBV3-2 | NA | TGTGCCAGCAGCACACTAGTAGGCAATGAGCAGTTCTTC | CASSTLVGNEQFF
NA | TRBJ1-6 | 15 | TRBV28 | NA | TGTGCCAGCAGTTTGAAGGAGTTGCTAGCTTCACCCCTCCACTTT | CASSLKELLASPLHF
NA | TRBJ1-4 | 15 | TRBV28 | TRBD1 | TGTGCCAGCAGTTTTCGGGGACAGGGATATGAAAAACTGTTTTTT | CASSFRGQGYEKLFF
once | TRBJ1-1 | 13 | TRBV19 | NA | TGTGCCAGTAGTGAGGTAATGAACACTGAAGCTTTCTTT | CASSEVMNTEAFF
NA | TRBJ2-3 | 14 | TRBV7-9 | TRBD1 | TGTGCCAGCAGCTTGGACAGGGGAACAGATACGCAGTATTTT | CASSLDRGTDTQYF
once | TRBJ1-2 | 13 | TRBV5-4 | NA | TGTGCCAGCGCGAGAACCTGGGAGGACTACTACACCTTC | CASARTWEDYYTF
NA | TRBJ1-4 | 13 | TRBV27 | NA | TGTGCCAGCAGTCCACTTAACCCTGAAAAACTGTTTTTT | CASSPLNPEKLFF
NA | TRBJ1-6 | 14 | TRBV7-8 | TRBD1 | TGTGCCAGCAGCTTGACAGGGGAAGGTTCACCCCTCCACTTT | CASSLTGEGSPLHF
NA | TRBJ1-2 | 12 | TRBV10-3 | NA | TGTGCCATCAGTGACGGTCACTATGGCTACACCTTC | CAISDGHYGYTF
once | TRBJ1-1 | 13 | TRBV19 | NA | TGTGCCAGTAGTATTCTGAGGAACACTGAAGCTTTCTTT | CASSILRNTEAFF
NA | TRBJ2-2 | 18 | TRBV7-6 | NA | TGTGCCAGCAGCTTAGCCTTGACAAGTACCTACTACACCGGGGAGCTGTTTTTT | CASSLALTSTYYTGELFF
NA | TRBJ2-1 | 15 | TRBV7-9 | TRBD2 | TGTGCCAGCAGCTCGGGACTAGCGGACTACAATGAGCAGTTCTTC | CASSSGLADYNEQFF
NA | TRBJ2-7 | 14 | TRBV28 | NA | TGTGCCAGCAGTTCCGACAGCCTCTCCTACGAGCAGTACTTC | CASSSDSLSYEQYF
NA | TRBJ1-6 | 13 | TRBV4-3 | TRBD1 | TGCGCCAGCAACGACAGGGGAGGGTCACCCCTCCACTTT | CASNDRGGSPLHF
many | TRBJ2-1 | 12 | TRBV3-1/TRBV3-2 | TRBD2 | TGTGCCAGCAGCCATCCTAGCGGGGAGCAGTTCTTC | CASSHPSGEQFF
NA | TRBJ1-1 | 12 | TRBV4-1 | TRBD1 | TGCGCCAGCAGGGGTCAGGGGGCTCCGGCTTTCTTT | CASRGQGAPAFF